The clone carrying this T cell receptor beta chain was observed a single time. What it binds is unknown. Assay execution took place at the deep level. Libraries were prepared by immunoSEQ multiplex PCR; TCRdb keeps only in-frame clonotypes and omits some of them. The sample consists of roughly 1 million clones, 75% to 85% of them appearing once. This specimen comes from a study of shared clonotypes between healthy human individuals. General study points: Generation probability values for non-shared clonotypes were lower than those for clonotypes shared by all four donors. It was observed that 4% to 6% of naive CD4 clonotypes were shared across several donors.

Looked up from germline, CDR1 is SGHNT and CDR2 is YYREEE (reference sequence). The CDR3 runs to 16 residues. The germline V and J ends were trimmed by 3 bases and 2 bases, with 18 bases remaining between them. The sample was memory CD4+ T cells from PBMCs. The subset is: CD45RA-negative fraction. The TCR sequence derives from a man between 18 and 35 years old in good health. Some clones in this sample may be carry-over from other donors' samples. The chain recombines TRBV5-4 with TRBJ2-7; TRBD2 might be the D (6 bases). CDR3 bases: TGTGCCAGCAGCTCCGAAGGGACTCTCACCCCCTACGAGCAGTACTTC. Amino acid sequence: CASSSEGTLTPYEQYF.